A single sample gave rise to the 26 T cell receptor beta chains below, sequenced in a study of OX40 agonist ivuxolimab in advanced cancers. Sequencing was performed with immunoSEQ multiplex PCR; in TCRdb, only in-frame clones are kept and a portion is missing. The profile shows about 49,000 clones, less than 85% of them singletons. This sample comprised CD4+ or CD8+ T cells sorted from blood, obtained in a trial of the OX40 agonist ivuxolimab. These receptors all stem from an adult with an advanced solid tumor such as melanoma, head and neck, liver or kidney cancer.

The rearrangement links TRBV19 to TRBJ2-7; 7 bases fit TRBD1. CDR3 length equals 12 residues. Losses at the gene ends were 4 bases for V and 13 bases for J; bases not matched to a gene: 10. CDR1 LNHDA and CDR2 SQIVND come from the germline V gene (reference sequence). The CDR3 DNA is TGTGCCAGTAGTAATACGACAGGGCATAACTACTTC. Translated, it gives CASSNTTGHNYF.

The chain is built from TRBV15 and TRBJ2-3; D not resolved. The V end lost 3 bases, the J end lost 4 bases, and 11 bases lay between the germline ends. The CDR3 consists of 14 residues. The germline CDR1 and CDR2 sequences are LNHNV and YYDKDF (reference sequence). CDR3 sequence reads: CATSRPLGADTQYF. As DNA, the CDR3 is TGTGCCACCAGCAGGCCTCTTGGCGCAGATACGCAGTATTTT.

The V and J genes are TRBV7-3 and TRBJ2-5; 15 nucleotides agree with TRBD2. CDR1 and CDR2 (germline): SGHTA, FQGTGA. This CDR3 is 17 amino acids long. The V and J ends lost 5 bases and 5 bases, in that order; junction bases with no gene match: 9. The CDR3 sequence is CASSPGLAGGREETQYF. In DNA, the CDR3 is TGTGCCAGCAGCCCCGGACTAGCGGGGGGGCGGGAGGAGACCCAGTACTTC.

This clone appeared once. The chain links TRBV19 to TRBJ2-1; TRBD1 agrees at 7 bases. The CDR3 loop spans 15 amino acids. The germline V gene encodes CDR1 LNHDA and CDR2 SQIVND (reference sequence). V dropped 5 bases and J dropped 2; count of bases not matched to a gene: 6. The CDR3 reads CASSPRGGTYNEQFF. In DNA, the CDR3 is TGTGCCAGTAGTCCTCGAGGGGGCACCTACAATGAGCAGTTCTTC. Full variable domain (missing parts from reference TRBV19 and TRBJ2-1): DGGITQSPKYLFRKEGQNVTLSCEQNLNHDAMYWYRQDPGQGLRLIYYSQIVNDFQKGDIAEGYSVSREKKESFPLTVTSAQKNPTAFYLCASSPRGGTYNEQFFGPGTRLTVL.

The chain joins TRBV4-3 to TRBJ1-5; D remains ambiguous. The V end was cut by 0 bases, the J end by 3 bases, with 9 bases between. Germline V gene sequence: CDR1 LGHNA, CDR2 YSLEER. The CDR3 is 15 residues long. DNA for the CDR3: TGCGCCAGCAGCCAAGATCTGGCAGTCAATCAGCCCCAGCATTTT. Its translation: CASSQDLAVNQPQHF.

Only one count was recorded for this clone. The V call is TRBV25-1, the J call TRBJ1-1, with TRBD1 as a possible D gene (5 bases). V lost 5 bases, J lost 1 base, and 14 bases lay in between. In germline, CDR1 is MGHDK, CDR2 SYGVNS. The CDR3 runs to 15 residues. This CDR3 reads CASSLSGNGNTEAFF. The CDR3 DNA reads TGTGCCAGCAGTTTATCAGGGAACGGGAACACTGAAGCTTTCTTT.

The J gene is TRBJ2-1, the V gene TRBV4-3; no firm D call. Germline CDR1 LGHNA, CDR2 YSLEER. Trimming removed 0 bases at V and 5 bases at J, with 14 bases between. The CDR3 is 16 residues long. CDR3 amino acids: CASSQDGAGTDNEQFF. The CDR3 DNA sequence: TGCGCCAGCAGCCAAGATGGCGCAGGTACCGACAATGAGCAGTTCTTC.

V is TRBV7-6 and J is TRBJ2-2; 7 bases line up with TRBD2. CDR1 is SGHVS and CDR2 is FNYEAQ in the germline V gene. The CDR3 extends over 14 amino acids. J lost 7 bases, V lost 5 bases, and 7 bases had no gene match. Written as DNA, the CDR3 is TGTGCCAGCAGCCCGGGGCCTAGCGGCGGGGAGCTGTTTTTT. It encodes CASSPGPSGGELFF.

This clone was seen a single time. V gene TRBV4-2 combines with J gene TRBJ1-1; possible D gene TRBD1, 5 bases. The CDR3 extends over 16 amino acids. The V gene's germline CDR1 is LGHNA and CDR2 YNFKEQ. V shed 4 bases and J shed 6 bases, with 21 bases lying between them. The CDR3 DNA reads as TGTGCCAGCAGCCTGGGGGTCGGGGGTGTCAAGTCTGAAGCTTTCTTT. Its translation is CASSLGVGGVKSEAFF.

The rearrangement joins TRBV4-1 to TRBJ2-2; possible D gene TRBD1, 6 bases. The CDR3 is made up of 15 amino acids. V lost 8 bases to trimming and J lost 0 bases, with 13 bases between them. Germline lookup yields CDR1 MGHRA and CDR2 YSYEKL. CDR3 DNA sequence: TGCGCCAGCGCCCCGGGACAACCGAACACCGGGGAGCTGTTTTTT. Translating it yields CASAPGQPNTGELFF.

There are a few counts of this clone. V is TRBV25-1 and J is TRBJ1-2; TRBD1 matches 8 bases. Germline values: CDR1 MGHDK, CDR2 SYGVNS. CDR3 size: 16 residues. Trimming at V came to 1 base and at J to 0 bases, leaving 4 bases not matched to a gene. CDR3 coding DNA: TGTGCCAGCAGTGAATCGGTGACAGGGGCTAACTATGGCTACACCTTC. The encoded protein is CASSESVTGANYGYTF.

The V call is TRBV7-9, the J call TRBJ1-2; D unclear. The CDR3 consists of 12 residues. Germline V gives CDR1 SEHNR, CDR2 FQNEAQ (reference sequence). V was cut by 3 bases and J by 1 base, with 3 bases left in between. This CDR3 is CASSLGNYGYTF. Written as DNA, the CDR3 is TGTGCCAGCAGCTTGGGTAACTATGGCTACACCTTC. The full variable domain, completed using reference TRBV7-9 and TRBJ1-2, is DTGVSQNPRHKITKRGQNVTFRCDPISEHNRLYWYRQTLGQGPEFLTYFQNEAQLEKSRLLSDRFSAERPKGSFSTLEIQRTEQGDSAMYLCASSLGNYGYTFGSGTRLTVV.

On this clone: The sample has other DNA sequences that encode this CDR3 too. The chain recombines TRBV5-1 with TRBJ2-3, with 10 bases lining up with TRBD1. Losses at the gene ends were 4 bases for V and 1 base for J; bases not matched to a gene: 0. Germline V gene lookup returns CDR1 SGHRS and CDR2 YFSETQ. The CDR3 sequence is 14 residues long. The CDR3 loop is CASSGTGGTDTQYF. CDR3 sequence (DNA): TGCGCCAGCAGCGGGACAGGGGGCACAGATACGCAGTATTTT.

The chain links TRBV9 to TRBJ2-3; 11 nucleotides agree with TRBD2. V lost 4 bases to trimming and J lost 2 bases; unmatched junction nucleotides: 3. The CDR3 has 15 amino acids. CDR1 is SGDLS and CDR2 is YYNGEE in the germline V gene. DNA for the CDR3: TGTGCCAGCAGCTCTAGCGGGGGGTCCACAGATACGCAGTATTTT. This gives the protein CASSSSGGSTDTQYF. The full variable domain, with the rest looked up from reference TRBV9 and TRBJ2-3, is DSGVTQTPKHLITATGQRVTLRCSPRSGDLSVYWYQQSLDQGLQFLIQYYNGEERAKGNILERFSAQQFPDLHSELNLSSLELGDSALYFCASSSSGGSTDTQYFGPGTRLTVL.

The V call is TRBV4-3, the J call TRBJ1-5; D remains unclear. The CDR3 is 14 amino acids. The V gene lost 1 base and the J gene lost 5 bases, with 9 bases spanning the gap. The germline CDR1 and CDR2 sequences are LGHNA and YSLEER. The CDR3 sequence is CASSQGAGYQPQHF. The CDR3 nucleotides are TGCGCCAGCAGCCAAGGGGCAGGTTATCAGCCCCAGCATTTT.

This clone was recorded only once. This CDR3 reads CASSLGGARGAFF. The CDR3 DNA reads as TGTGCCAGCAGCTTAGGCGGGGCCAGGGGGGCTTTCTTT. The chain is built from TRBV7-9 and TRBJ1-1; 7 nucleotides agree with TRBD1. CDR3 length equals 13 residues. CDR1 SEHNR and CDR2 FQNEAQ come from the germline V gene (reference sequence). V gave up 1 base and J gave up 11 bases; unmatched junction bases: 7.

The chain uses TRBV21-1 and TRBJ1-5; the table's D gene call, TRBD1, was not cross checked with the DNA. TRBV21-1 counts as a pseudogene. The CDR3 is 16 residues long. The CDR3 spells CASSKAVDSCNQPQHF. For the CDR3, the DNA is TGTGCCAGCAGCAAAGCTGTAGACAGCTGCAATCAGCCCCAGCATTTT.

This rearrangement joins TRBV2 to TRBJ2-2, with D maybe TRBD2 (6 bases). CDR1 and CDR2 (germline): SNHLY, FYNNEI. The V end lost 10 bases, the J end lost 3 bases, and 15 bases lay between the germline ends. The CDR3 spans 14 residues. The CDR3, as DNA: TGTGCCATCCCGTGGGACTCCTACACCGGGGAGCTGTTTTTT. Protein: CAIPWDSYTGELFF. The full variable domain, rest sourced from reference TRBV2 and TRBJ2-2, is EPEVTQTPSHQVTQMGQEVILRCVPISNHLYFYWYRQILGQKVEFLVSFYNNEISEKSEIFDDQFSVERPDGSNFTLKIRSTKLEDSAMYFCAIPWDSYTGELFFGEGSRLTVL.

The rearrangement links TRBV11-2 to TRBJ1-4; unclear D gene. The V gene's germline CDR1 is SGHAT and CDR2 FQNNGV. CDR3 length: 15 amino acids. V gave up 1 base and J gave up 6 bases, with 12 bases separating them. The CDR3 sequence is CASSLGLGLDEKLFF. CDR3 sequence (DNA): TGTGCCAGCAGCTTAGGGCTGGGTCTGGATGAAAAACTGTTTTTT.

The gene calls are TRBV13 and TRBJ1-2; D perhaps matches TRBD1 (6 bases). Germline lookup yields CDR1 PRHDT and CDR2 FYEKMQ (reference sequence). V was cut by 4 bases and J by 8 bases, with 11 bases left in between. This CDR3 has 12 residues. This CDR3 reads CASSSYTGGYTF. The CDR3 DNA follows: TGTGCCAGCAGCTCATACACAGGGGGCTACACCTTC.

V usage is TRBV27 and J usage is TRBJ1-1; no reliable D call. Germline V lookup: CDR1 MNHEY, CDR2 SMNVEV (reference sequence). The CDR3 is made up of 14 amino acids. The V and J ends lost 5 bases and 0 bases respectively, with 10 bases between them. The CDR3 loop reads CASSLTPMNTEAFF. CDR3 nucleotide sequence: TGTGCCAGCAGTCTGACACCTATGAACACTGAAGCTTTCTTT.

The gene calls are TRBV30 and TRBJ1-2; D call uncertain. The CDR3 is 14 amino acids. The germline V gene encodes CDR1 GTSNPN and CDR2 SVGIG (reference sequence). The germline V and J ends were trimmed by 0 bases and 0 bases, with 8 bases remaining between them. The CDR3: CAWSVPEANYGYTF. DNA for the CDR3: TGTGCCTGGAGTGTACCGGAGGCTAACTATGGCTACACCTTC.

The rearrangement links TRBV7-3 to TRBJ1-2; possible D gene TRBD1, 6 bases. Trimming took 1 base from V and 6 from J, leaving 18 bases between them. The CDR3 is made up of 16 amino acids. Germline CDR1 SGHTA, CDR2 FQGTGA. CDR3 in amino acids: CASSLNPTRGFDGYTF. In nucleotides, the CDR3 is TGTGCCAGCAGCTTAAACCCGACGAGGGGGTTCGATGGCTACACCTTC. Combining the CDR3 with reference TRBV7-3 and TRBJ1-2 gives the whole variable domain GAGVSQTPSNKVTEKGKYVELRCDPISGHTALYWYRQSLGQGPEFLIYFQGTGAADDSGLPNDRFFAVRPEGSVSTLKIQRTERGDSAVYLCASSLNPTRGFDGYTFGSGTRLTVV.

V gene TRBV7-6 combines with J gene TRBJ1-1, with 7 bases fitting TRBD1. Germline CDR1 and CDR2: SGHVS and FNYEAQ. The CDR3 covers 15 residues. V trimming: 5 bases; J trimming: 7 bases; junction bases outside the gene matches: 13. The CDR3 reads CASSQGTDPRDEAFF. DNA for the CDR3: TGTGCCAGCAGCCAAGGGACAGACCCACGGGATGAAGCTTTCTTT.

CDR3 sequence reads: CASSLVSGANVLTF. The CDR3 DNA is TGTGCCAGCAGCCTGGTCTCTGGGGCCAACGTCCTGACTTTC. V usage is TRBV28 and J usage is TRBJ2-6; no clear D gene. CDR1 is MDHEN and CDR2 is SYDVKM in the germline V gene. The CDR3 length is 14 residues. Trimming took off 6 bases at V and 0 bases at J, with 6 bases between the two ends.

The rearrangement links TRBV6-5 to TRBJ1-1; 7 bases are shared with TRBD1. This CDR3 has 15 residues. Unmatched junction bases numbered 6, after V lost 0 bases and J lost 5 bases. CDR1 and CDR2 from the germline V gene are MNHEY and SVGAGI. In DNA, the CDR3 is TGTGCCAGCAGTTACTCGAAGGGGGCGGTTACTGAAGCTTTCTTT. Amino acids: CASSYSKGAVTEAFF.